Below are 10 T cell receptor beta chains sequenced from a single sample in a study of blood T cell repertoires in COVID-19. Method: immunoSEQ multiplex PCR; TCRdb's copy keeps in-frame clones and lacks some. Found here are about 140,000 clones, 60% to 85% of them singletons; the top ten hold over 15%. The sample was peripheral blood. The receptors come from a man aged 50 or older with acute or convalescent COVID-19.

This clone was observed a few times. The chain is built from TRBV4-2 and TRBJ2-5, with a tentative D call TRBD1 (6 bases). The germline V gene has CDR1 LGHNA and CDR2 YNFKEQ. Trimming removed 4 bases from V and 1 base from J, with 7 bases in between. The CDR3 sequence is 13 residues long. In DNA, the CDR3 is TGTGCCAGCAGCCGGGACATCCAAGAGACCCAGTACTTC. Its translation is CASSRDIQETQYF.

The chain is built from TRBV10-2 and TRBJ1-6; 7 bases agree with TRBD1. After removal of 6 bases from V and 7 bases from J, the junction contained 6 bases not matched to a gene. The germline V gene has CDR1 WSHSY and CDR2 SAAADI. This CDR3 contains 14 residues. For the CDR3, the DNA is TGCGCCAGCAGGAGACAGGGAGAGAATTCACCCCTCCACTTT. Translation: CASRRQGENSPLHF.

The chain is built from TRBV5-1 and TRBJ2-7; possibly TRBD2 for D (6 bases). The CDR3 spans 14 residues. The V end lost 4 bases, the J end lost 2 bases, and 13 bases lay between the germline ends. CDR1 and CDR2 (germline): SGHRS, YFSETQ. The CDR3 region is CASSLGPGAYEQYF. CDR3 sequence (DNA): TGCGCCAGCAGCCTAGGCCCGGGGGCCTACGAGCAGTACTTC.

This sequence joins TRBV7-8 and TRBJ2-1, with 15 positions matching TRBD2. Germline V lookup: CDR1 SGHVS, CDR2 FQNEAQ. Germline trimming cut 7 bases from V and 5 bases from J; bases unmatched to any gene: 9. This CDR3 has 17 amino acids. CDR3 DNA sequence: TGTGCCAGCACCCAGGGACTAGCGGGGGGCCGGGACAATGAGCAGTTCTTC. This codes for CASTQGLAGGRDNEQFF. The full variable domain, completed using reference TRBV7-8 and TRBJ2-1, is GAGVSQSPRYKVAKRGQDVALRCDPISGHVSLFWYQQALGQGPEFLTYFQNEAQLDKSGLPSDRFFAERPEGSVSTLKIQRTQQEDSAVYLCASTQGLAGGRDNEQFFGPGTRLTVL.

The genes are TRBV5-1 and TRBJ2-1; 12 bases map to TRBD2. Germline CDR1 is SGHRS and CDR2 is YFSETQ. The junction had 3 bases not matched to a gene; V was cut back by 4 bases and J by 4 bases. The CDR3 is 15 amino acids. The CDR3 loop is CASSPTSGGYNEQFF. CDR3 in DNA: TGCGCCAGCAGCCCGACTAGCGGGGGATACAATGAGCAGTTCTTC.

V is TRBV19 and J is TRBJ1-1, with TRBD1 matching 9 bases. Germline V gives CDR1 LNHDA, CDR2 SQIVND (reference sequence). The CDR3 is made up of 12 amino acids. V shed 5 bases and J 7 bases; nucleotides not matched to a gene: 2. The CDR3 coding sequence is TGTGCCAGTAGTCCGACAGGGGGTGAAGCTTTCTTT. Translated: CASSPTGGEAFF.

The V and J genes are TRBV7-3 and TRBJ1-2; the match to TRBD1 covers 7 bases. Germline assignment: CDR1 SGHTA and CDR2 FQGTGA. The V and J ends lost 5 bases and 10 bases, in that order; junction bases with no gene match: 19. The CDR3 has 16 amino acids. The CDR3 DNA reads TGTGCCAGCAGCCCAACAAGCCCAGGGGGACGCTTACTCTACACCTTC. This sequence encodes CASSPTSPGGRLLYTF.

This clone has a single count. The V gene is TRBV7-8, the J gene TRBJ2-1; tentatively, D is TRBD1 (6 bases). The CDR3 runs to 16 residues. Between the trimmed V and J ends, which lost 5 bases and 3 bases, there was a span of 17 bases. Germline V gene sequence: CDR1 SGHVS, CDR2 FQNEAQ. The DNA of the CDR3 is TGTGCCAGCAGCCGTGACCCGGGACAACACTACAATGAGCAGTTCTTC. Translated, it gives CASSRDPGQHYNEQFF.

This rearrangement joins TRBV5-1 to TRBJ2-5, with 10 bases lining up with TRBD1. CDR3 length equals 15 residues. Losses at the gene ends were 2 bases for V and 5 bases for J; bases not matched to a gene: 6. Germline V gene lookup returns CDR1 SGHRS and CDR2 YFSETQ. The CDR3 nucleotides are TGCGCCAGCAGCTTCCAGACAGGGGGCGATGAGACCCAGTACTTC. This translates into CASSFQTGGDETQYF.

The CDR3 coding sequence is TGTGCCAGCAGTTGGGGAGACACTGAAGCTTTCTTT. This gives the protein CASSWGDTEAFF. The chain employs TRBV6-5 and TRBJ1-1, with no clear D. From germline, CDR1 is MNHEY and CDR2 SVGAGI. Trimming stripped 4 bases from V and 3 bases from J, with 6 bases between. This CDR3 contains 12 residues.